This T cell receptor beta chain was sequenced during a study of CDR3 diversity in severe acne. The CDR3 spans 15 residues. Per the germline V gene, CDR1 is MRHNA and CDR2 is SNTAGT. J was trimmed by 8 bases and V by 6 bases; bases with no gene match: 8. TCRdb used MiXCR to reprocess the PCR reads, holding one entry per CDR3 protein. The table lists about 98,000 distinct CDR3 sequences, 45% to 60% of them singletons. Sequencing was carried out using blood. The TCR was taken from a male donor with acne. This rearrangement joins TRBV6-4 to TRBJ2-1, with 12 bases lining up with TRBD2. The CDR3 loop reads CASSRLAGVGDEQFF. In DNA, the CDR3 is TGTGCCAGCAGCCGACTAGCGGGAGTAGGCGATGAGCAGTTCTTC.